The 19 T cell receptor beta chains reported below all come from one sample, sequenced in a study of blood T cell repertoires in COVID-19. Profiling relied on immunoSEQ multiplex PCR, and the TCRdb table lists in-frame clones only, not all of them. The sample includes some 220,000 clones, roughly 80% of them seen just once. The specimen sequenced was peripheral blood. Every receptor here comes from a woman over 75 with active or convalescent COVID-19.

Here the CDR3 DNA reads TGTGCCAGCAGTAAGGACAGTAATCAGCCCCAGCATTTT. It is translated as CASSKDSNQPQHF. The genes are TRBV12-3 or TRBV12-4 and TRBJ1-5, with a possible D match to TRBD1 (6 bases). This CDR3 contains 13 residues. V was cut by 5 bases and J by 4 bases, with 9 bases left in between.

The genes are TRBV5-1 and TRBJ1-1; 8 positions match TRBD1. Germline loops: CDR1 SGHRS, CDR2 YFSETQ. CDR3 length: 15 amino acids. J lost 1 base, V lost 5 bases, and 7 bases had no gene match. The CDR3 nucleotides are TGCGCCAGCAGTTCATCAGGGGGCTCGAACACTGAAGCTTTCTTT. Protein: CASSSSGGSNTEAFF.

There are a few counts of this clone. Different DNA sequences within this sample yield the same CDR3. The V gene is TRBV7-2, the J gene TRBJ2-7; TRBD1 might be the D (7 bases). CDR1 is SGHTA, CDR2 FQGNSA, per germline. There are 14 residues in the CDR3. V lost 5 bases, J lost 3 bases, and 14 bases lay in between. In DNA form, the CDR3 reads TGTGCCAGCAGCCCTAGACAGGGAGGCTACGAGCAGTACTTC. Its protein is CASSPRQGGYEQYF. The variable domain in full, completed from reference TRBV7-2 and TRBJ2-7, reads GAGVSQSPSNKVTEKGKDVELRCDPISGHTALYWYRQSLGQGLEFLIYFQGNSAPDKSGLPSDRFSAERTGGSVSTLTIQRTQQEDSAVYLCASSPRQGGYEQYFGPGTRLTVT.

For the CDR3, the DNA is TGTGCCAGCAGCTTAGCCAGGGACAGGGCTGGAAACACCATATATTTT. Its protein is CASSLARDRAGNTIYF. The V and J genes are TRBV7-9 and TRBJ1-3, with TRBD1 matching 9 bases. CDR1 and CDR2 from the germline V gene are SEHNR and FQNEAQ (reference sequence). The V and J ends lost 0 bases and 2 bases, in that order; junction bases with no gene match: 2. The CDR3 totals 16 residues.

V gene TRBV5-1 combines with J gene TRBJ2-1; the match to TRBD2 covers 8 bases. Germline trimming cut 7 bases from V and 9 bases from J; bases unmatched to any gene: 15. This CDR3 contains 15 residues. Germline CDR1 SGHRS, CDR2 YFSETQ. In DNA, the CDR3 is TGCGCCAGCGGGGGGGCTAGCGGGTATAACGGTGAGCAGTTCTTC. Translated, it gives CASGGASGYNGEQFF. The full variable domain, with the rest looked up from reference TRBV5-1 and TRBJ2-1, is KAGVTQTPRYLIKTRGQQVTLSCSPISGHRSVSWYQQTPGQGLQFLFEYFSETQRNKGNFPGRFSGRQFSNSRSEMNVSTLELGDSALYLCASGGASGYNGEQFFGPGTRLTVL.

CDR3 DNA sequence: TGTGCCAGCTCACCATCTCAGGGGGCGCCGAACACTGAAGCTTTCTTT. Its translation: CASSPSQGAPNTEAFF. The chain couples TRBV18 to TRBJ1-1, with 8 bases aligning to TRBD1. This CDR3 region has 16 residues. Germline values: CDR1 KGHSH, CDR2 LQKENI. Germline trimming cut 2 bases from V and 1 base from J; bases unmatched to any gene: 6.

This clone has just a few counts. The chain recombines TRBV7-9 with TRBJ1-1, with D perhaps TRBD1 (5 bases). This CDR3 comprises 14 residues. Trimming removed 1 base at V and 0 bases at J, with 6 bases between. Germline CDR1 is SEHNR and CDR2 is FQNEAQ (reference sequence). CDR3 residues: CASSLVTVNTEAFF. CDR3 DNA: TGTGCCAGCAGCTTAGTGACAGTGAACACTGAAGCTTTCTTT.

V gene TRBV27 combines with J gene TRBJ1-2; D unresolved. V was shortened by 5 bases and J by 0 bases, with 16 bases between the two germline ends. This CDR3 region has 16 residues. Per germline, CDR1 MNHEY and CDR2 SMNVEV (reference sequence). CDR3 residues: CASSLRARGTNYGYTF. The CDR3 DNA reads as TGTGCCAGCAGTCTCCGCGCCCGGGGAACTAACTATGGCTACACCTTC.

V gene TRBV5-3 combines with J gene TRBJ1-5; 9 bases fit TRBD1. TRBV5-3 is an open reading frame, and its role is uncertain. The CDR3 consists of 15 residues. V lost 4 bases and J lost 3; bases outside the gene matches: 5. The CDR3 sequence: CARSLDRGNNQPQHF. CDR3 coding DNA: TGTGCCAGAAGCCTGGACAGGGGTAACAATCAGCCCCAGCATTTT.

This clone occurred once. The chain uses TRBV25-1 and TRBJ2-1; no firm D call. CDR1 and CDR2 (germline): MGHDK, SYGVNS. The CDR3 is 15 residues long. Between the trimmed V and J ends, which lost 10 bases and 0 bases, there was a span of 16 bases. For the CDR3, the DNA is TGTGCCACCGAAAGTGCCTCCGGCTCCTACAATGAGCAGTTCTTC. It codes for CATESASGSYNEQFF.

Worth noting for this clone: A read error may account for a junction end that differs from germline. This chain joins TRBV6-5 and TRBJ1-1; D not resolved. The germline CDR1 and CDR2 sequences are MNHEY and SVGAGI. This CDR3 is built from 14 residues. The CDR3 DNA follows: TGTGCCAGCAGCTACTCGGCCAGGAACACTGAAGCTTTCTTT. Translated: CASSYSARNTEAFF.

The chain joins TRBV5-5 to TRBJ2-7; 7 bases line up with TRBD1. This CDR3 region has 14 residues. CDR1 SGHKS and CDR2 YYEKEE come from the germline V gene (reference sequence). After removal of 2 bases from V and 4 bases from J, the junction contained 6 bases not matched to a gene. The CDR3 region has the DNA TGTGCCAGCAGCTTTAACCAGGGGGAATACGAGCAGTACTTC. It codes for CASSFNQGEYEQYF.

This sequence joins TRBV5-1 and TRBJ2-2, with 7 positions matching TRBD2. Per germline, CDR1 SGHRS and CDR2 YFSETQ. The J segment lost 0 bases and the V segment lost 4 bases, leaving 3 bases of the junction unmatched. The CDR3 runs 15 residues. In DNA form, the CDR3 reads TGCGCCAGCAGCCCCGGGGGGACGAACACCGGGGAGCTGTTTTTT. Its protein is CASSPGGTNTGELFF.

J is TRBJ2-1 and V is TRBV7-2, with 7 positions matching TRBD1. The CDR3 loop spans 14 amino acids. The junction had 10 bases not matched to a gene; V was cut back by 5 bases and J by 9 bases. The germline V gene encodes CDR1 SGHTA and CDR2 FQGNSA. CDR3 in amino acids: CASSGNRQGSEQFF. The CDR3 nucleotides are TGTGCCAGCAGCGGAAACAGACAGGGAAGTGAGCAGTTCTTC.

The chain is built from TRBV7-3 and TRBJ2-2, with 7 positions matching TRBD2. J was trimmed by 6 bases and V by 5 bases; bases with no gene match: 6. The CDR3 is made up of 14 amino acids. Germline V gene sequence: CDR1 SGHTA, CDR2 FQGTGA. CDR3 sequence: CASSPQGGPGELFF. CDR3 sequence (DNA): TGTGCCAGCAGCCCGCAGGGAGGGCCCGGGGAGCTGTTTTTT.

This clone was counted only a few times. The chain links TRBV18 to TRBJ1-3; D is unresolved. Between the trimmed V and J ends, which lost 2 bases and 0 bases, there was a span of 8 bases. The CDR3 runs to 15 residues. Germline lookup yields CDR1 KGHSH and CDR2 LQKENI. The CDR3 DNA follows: TGTGCCAGCTCACCAACGGCTAGCTCTGGAAACACCATATATTTT. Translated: CASSPTASSGNTIYF.

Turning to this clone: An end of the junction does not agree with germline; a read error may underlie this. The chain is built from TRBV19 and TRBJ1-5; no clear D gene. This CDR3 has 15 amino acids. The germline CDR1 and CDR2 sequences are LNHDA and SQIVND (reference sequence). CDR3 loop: CASSINRVENRPQHF. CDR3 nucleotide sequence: TGTGCCAGTAGTATAAATCGAGTCGAAAATCGGCCCCAGCATTTT.

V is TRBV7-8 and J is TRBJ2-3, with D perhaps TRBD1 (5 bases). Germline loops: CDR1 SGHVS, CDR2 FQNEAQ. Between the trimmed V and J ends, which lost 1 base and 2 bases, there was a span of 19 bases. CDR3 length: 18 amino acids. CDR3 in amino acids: CASSLDRTRPRDTDTQYF. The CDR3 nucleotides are TGTGCCAGCAGCTTAGATCGGACACGGCCCCGTGACACAGATACGCAGTATTTT. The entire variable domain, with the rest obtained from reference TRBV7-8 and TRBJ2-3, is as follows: GAGVSQSPRYKVAKRGQDVALRCDPISGHVSLFWYQQALGQGPEFLTYFQNEAQLDKSGLPSDRFFAERPEGSVSTLKIQRTQQEDSAVYLCASSLDRTRPRDTDTQYFGPGTRLTVL.

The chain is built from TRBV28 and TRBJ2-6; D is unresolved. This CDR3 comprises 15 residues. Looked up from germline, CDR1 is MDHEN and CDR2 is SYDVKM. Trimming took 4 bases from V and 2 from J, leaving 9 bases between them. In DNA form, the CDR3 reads TGTGCCAGCAGTTCCTACAGAACTGGGGCCAACGTCCTGACTTTC. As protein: CASSSYRTGANVLTF.